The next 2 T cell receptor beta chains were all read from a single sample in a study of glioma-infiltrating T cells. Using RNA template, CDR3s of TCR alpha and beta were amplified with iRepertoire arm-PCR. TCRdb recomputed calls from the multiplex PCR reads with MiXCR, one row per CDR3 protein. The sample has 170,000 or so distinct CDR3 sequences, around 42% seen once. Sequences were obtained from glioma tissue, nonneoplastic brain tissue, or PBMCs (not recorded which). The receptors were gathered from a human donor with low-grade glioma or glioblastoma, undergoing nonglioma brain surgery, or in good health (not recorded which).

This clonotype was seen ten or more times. The CDR3 DNA follows: TGTGCCAGCAGCCTAAGCCAAGTGCGGAATCAGCCCCAGCATTTT. Amino acid sequence: CASSLSQVRNQPQHF. The genes are TRBV7-6 and TRBJ1-5, with D unclear. This CDR3 is 15 amino acids long. Germline CDR1 and CDR2: SGHVS and FNYEAQ. The ends were cut back, 5 bases at V and 4 bases at J, with 15 bases in the middle.

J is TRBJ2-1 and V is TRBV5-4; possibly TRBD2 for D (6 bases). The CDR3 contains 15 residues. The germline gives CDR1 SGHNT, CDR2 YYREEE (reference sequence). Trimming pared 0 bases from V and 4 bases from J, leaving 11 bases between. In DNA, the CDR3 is TGTGCCAGCAGCTTGGGAGGCGGGGCTTACAATGAGCAGTTCTTC. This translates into CASSLGGGAYNEQFF.